Listed below are T cell receptor beta chains from one sample, sequenced in a study of blood T cell repertoires in COVID-19. Sequencing was performed with immunoSEQ multiplex PCR; in TCRdb, only in-frame clones are kept and a portion is missing. This table has a few hundred thousand clones, 80% to 90% appearing once. The sample taken for sequencing was peripheral blood. The source is a woman between 45 and 60 years old with COVID-19, enrolled during active disease. Each CDR3 is given with its conserved first and last residue. A D gene is named only where the DNA matches it firmly. A row's size may be missing; if present it is once, few, many or a size class.

D: TRBD2
J: TRBJ2-3
size: .
V: TRBV30
CDR3: CAWSSPSGSRTDTQYF
DNA: TGTGCCTGGAGCTCCCCTAGCGGGAGTAGGACAGATACGCAGTATTTT

D: .
J: TRBJ2-5
size: .
V: TRBV19
CDR3: CASALDGGQTQYF
DNA: TGTGCCAGTGCCCTCGACGGGGGGCAGACCCAGTACTTC

D: TRBD2
J: TRBJ2-2
size: .
V: TRBV6-2/TRBV6-3
CDR3: CASSYPTSGRRPGELFF
DNA: TGTGCCAGCAGTTACCCTACTAGCGGGAGGAGGCCCGGGGAGCTGTTTTTT

D: .
J: TRBJ2-2
size: .
V: TRBV24-1
CDR3: CATRAGHGRTGELFF
DNA: TGTGCCACCAGGGCAGGGCATGGACGCACCGGGGAGCTGTTTTTT

D: .
J: TRBJ1-5
size: .
V: TRBV3-1/TRBV3-2
CDR3: CASSQGGGHQPQHF
DNA: TGTGCCAGCAGCCAAGGGGGGGGGCATCAGCCCCAGCATTTT

D: .
J: TRBJ1-4
size: .
V: TRBV3-1/TRBV3-2
CDR3: CASSVRGVWFF
DNA: TGTGCCAGCAGCGTTCGAGGAGTGTGGTTTTTT

D: .
J: TRBJ2-7
size: .
V: TRBV5-4
CDR3: CASSTRGVPLQYF
DNA: TGTGCCAGCAGCACCAGGGGGGTTCCCTTGCAGTACTTC

D: .
J: TRBJ1-2
size: .
V: TRBV30
CDR3: CAWSVPPRTGGYTF
DNA: TGTGCCTGGAGTGTACCCCCCCGGACTGGTGGCTACACCTTC

D: TRBD1
J: TRBJ1-2
size: .
V: TRBV11-3
CDR3: CASSLDRRTGRGYTF
DNA: TGTGCCAGCAGCTTAGATCGGAGGACAGGGAGAGGCTACACCTTC

D: .
J: TRBJ2-7
size: .
V: TRBV2
CDR3: CASRSGVYEQYF
DNA: TGTGCCAGCAGATCAGGGGTCTACGAGCAGTACTTC

D: .
J: TRBJ2-7
size: .
V: TRBV29-1
CDR3: CSAGGSSDYEQYF
DNA: TGCAGCGCTGGGGGGTCTAGCGACTACGAGCAGTACTTC

D: TRBD1
J: TRBJ2-7
size: once
V: TRBV11-3
CDR3: CASSPRTGSEQYF
DNA: TGTGCCAGCAGCCCCCGGACAGGGAGCGAGCAGTACTTC

D: TRBD2
J: TRBJ2-3
size: .
V: TRBV19
CDR3: CASTGTSGRLSTDTQYF
DNA: TGTGCCAGTACCGGGACTAGCGGGAGGTTAAGCACAGATACGCAGTATTTT

D: .
J: TRBJ1-2
size: .
V: TRBV19
CDR3: CASSPGEGYYGYTF
DNA: TGTGCCAGTAGTCCAGGGGAGGGGTACTATGGCTACACCTTC

D: .
J: TRBJ1-4
size: .
V: TRBV2
CDR3: CASSAVLTNEKLFF
DNA: TGTGCCAGCAGTGCTGTTTTAACTAATGAAAAACTGTTTTTT

D: .
J: TRBJ2-1
size: .
V: TRBV21-1
CDR3: CASIPPQGAGNEQFF
DNA: TGTGCCAGCATCCCTCCCCAGGGGGCTGGGAATGAGCAGTTCTTC

D: TRBD1
J: TRBJ2-7
size: .
V: TRBV6-6
CDR3: CASSHASGTGTDEQYF
DNA: TGTGCCAGCAGCCATGCGTCCGGGACAGGGACGGACGAGCAGTACTTC

D: TRBD2
J: TRBJ2-7
size: once
V: TRBV19
CDR3: CASSIDLGLARMADF
DNA: TGTGCCAGTAGTATAGACCTCGGACTAGCGAGAATGGCCGATTTC

D: TRBD2
J: TRBJ2-3
size: .
V: TRBV19
CDR3: CASSRTSGRVTDTQYF
DNA: TGTGCCAGTAGCAGGACTAGCGGGAGAGTCACAGATACGCAGTATTTT

D: .
J: TRBJ2-5
size: .
V: TRBV14
CDR3: CASSHLTLQETQYF
DNA: TGTGCCAGCAGCCATTTGACTCTCCAAGAGACCCAGTACTTC

D: TRBD2
J: TRBJ2-1
size: .
V: TRBV7-2
CDR3: CASSPAGGYNEQFF
DNA: TGTGCCAGCAGCCCAGCGGGAGGGTACAATGAGCAGTTCTTC

D: .
J: TRBJ1-1
size: few
V: TRBV4-3
CDR3: CASSQAHGGTEAFF
DNA: TGCGCCAGCAGCCAAGCCCATGGAGGGACTGAAGCTTTCTTT

D: TRBD1
J: TRBJ1-2
size: .
V: TRBV6-5
CDR3: CASSRDRLYGYTF
DNA: TGTGCCAGCAGTCGGGACAGGTTATATGGCTACACCTTC

D: .
J: TRBJ1-2
size: .
V: TRBV5-6
CDR3: CASSLTQVSGYTF
DNA: TGTGCCAGCAGCTTGACACAGGTCTCTGGCTACACCTTC

D: TRBD1
J: TRBJ1-2
size: .
V: TRBV5-5
CDR3: CASSLEAGGSGYTF
DNA: TGTGCCAGCAGCTTGGAGGCAGGGGGAAGTGGCTACACCTTC

D: TRBD1
J: TRBJ1-2
size: few
V: TRBV24-1
CDR3: CATSDERQGGYYGYTF
DNA: TGTGCCACCAGTGATGAAAGACAGGGGGGCTACTATGGCTACACCTTC

D: .
J: TRBJ2-5
size: .
V: TRBV13
CDR3: CASWGYGGNQETQYF
DNA: TGTGCCAGCTGGGGATATGGAGGGAATCAAGAGACCCAGTACTTC

D: .
J: TRBJ2-2
size: .
V: TRBV7-9
CDR3: CASSSPESRSTGELFF
DNA: TGTGCCAGCAGCTCCCCCGAATCACGGAGCACCGGGGAGCTGTTTTTT

D: .
J: TRBJ1-1
size: .
V: TRBV29-1
CDR3: CSVETRARMNTEAFF
DNA: TGCAGCGTTGAAACCAGGGCGAGGATGAACACTGAAGCTTTCTTT

D: .
J: TRBJ2-1
size: .
V: TRBV11-2
CDR3: CASSFDGRINNEQFF
DNA: TGTGCCAGCAGCTTCGACGGGAGAATCAACAATGAGCAGTTCTTC

D: .
J: TRBJ2-2
size: few
V: TRBV19
CDR3: CASRPGGGNTGELFF
DNA: TGTGCCAGTAGACCAGGGGGAGGGAACACCGGGGAGCTGTTTTTT

D: .
J: TRBJ1-1
size: .
V: TRBV3-1/TRBV3-2
CDR3: CASSPSVGVNTEAFF
DNA: TGTGCCAGCAGTCCAAGCGTAGGAGTAAACACTGAAGCTTTCTTT

D: .
J: TRBJ2-7
size: .
V: TRBV27
CDR3: CASSLDTTYEQYF
DNA: TGTGCCAGCAGTTTAGACACAACCTACGAGCAGTACTTC

D: .
J: TRBJ2-7
size: .
V: TRBV3-1/TRBV3-2
CDR3: CASSQRGREAYEQYF
DNA: TGTGCCAGCAGCCAAAGAGGCAGGGAAGCCTACGAGCAGTACTTC

D: .
J: TRBJ2-7
size: once
V: TRBV18
CDR3: CASSPGTLNYEQYF
DNA: TGTGCCAGCTCACCCGGGACACTTAACTACGAGCAGTACTTC

D: TRBD1
J: TRBJ1-3
size: once
V: TRBV9
CDR3: CASSVTTGGTSGNTIYF
DNA: TGTGCCAGCAGCGTAACGACAGGGGGAACCTCTGGAAACACCATATATTTT